This T cell receptor beta chain was recovered during a study of OX40 agonist ivuxolimab in advanced cancers. The study's findings and limits: The 0.1-3.0 mg/kg partial responders had among the lowest clonal expansion. Clones of CD4+ and CD8+ blood T cells grew by week 6 at doses of 0.1 to 3.0 mg/kg.

Details on this clone: Its antigen is currently unknown.

Sequencing was performed with immunoSEQ multiplex PCR; in TCRdb, only in-frame clones are kept and a portion is missing. The table shows 50,000 or so clones, with roughly 87% occurring only once. Germline V gives CDR1 SEHNR, CDR2 FQNEAQ (reference sequence). The CDR3 is made up of 13 amino acids. The V gene lost 5 bases and the J gene lost 9 bases, with 14 bases spanning the gap. The input for sequencing was CD4+ or CD8+ T cells sorted from blood, taken in a trial of the OX40 agonist ivuxolimab. The source is an adult with an advanced solid tumor such as melanoma, head and neck, liver or kidney cancer. The rearrangement joins TRBV7-9 to TRBJ2-1; D perhaps matches TRBD1 (7 bases). In DNA, the CDR3 is TGTGCCAGCAGCGCGATCCAGGGGGGTGAGCAGTTCTTC. Protein product: CASSAIQGGEQFF.